This entry lists 14 T cell receptor beta chains sequenced from one sample in a study of beta chain features in type 1 diabetes. Study-wide points: In all four CD4+ subsets, TCRB CDR3 length was significantly, moderately reduced in type 1 diabetes.

The investigators reverse transcribed all of the isolated RNA, so they sequenced expressed TCRB transcripts. The protocol was immunoSEQ multiplex PCR, while the TCRdb copy is restricted to in-frame clones and leaves out a portion. The repertoire has more than 250,000 clones, roughly 20% of them found once; the top ten carry around 0.03%. Antigens of these TCRs are unknown. Source material: naive CD4+ T cells from blood. The receptors were gathered from a woman in her 40s with type 1 diabetes.

The chain uses TRBV5-1 and TRBJ2-7; a possible D gene is TRBD1 (6 bases). With 0 bases removed from V and 5 bases from J, the gap between germline ends came to 12 bases. Per germline, CDR1 SGHRS and CDR2 YFSETQ. The CDR3 length is 14 residues. The CDR3 region has the DNA TGCGCCAGCAGCTTGGGGGTGGGGGCCCACGAGCAGTACTTC. This translates into CASSLGVGAHEQYF. Full variable domain (outside the CDR3, taken from reference TRBV5-1 and TRBJ2-7): KAGVTQTPRYLIKTRGQQVTLSCSPISGHRSVSWYQQTPGQGLQFLFEYFSETQRNKGNFPGRFSGRQFSNSRSEMNVSTLELGDSALYLCASSLGVGAHEQYFGPGTRLTVT.

This clone appeared a few times. The chain uses TRBV29-1 and TRBJ2-7; 10 positions agree with TRBD1. J was trimmed by 7 bases and V by 6 bases; bases with no gene match: 15. Germline V lookup: CDR1 SQVTM, CDR2 ANQGSEA. The CDR3 consists of 15 residues. The CDR3 loop reads CSVLKTRDRGREQYF. The CDR3 DNA is TGCAGCGTGCTAAAGACCCGGGACAGGGGACGGGAGCAGTACTTC.

For the CDR3, the DNA is TGTGCCAGCAGTTACCCCGGGACTACCAGCACAGATACGCAGTATTTT. This gives the protein CASSYPGTTSTDTQYF. V is TRBV28 and J is TRBJ2-3; 7 nucleotides line up with TRBD2. This CDR3 is built from 16 residues. CDR1 and CDR2 (germline): MDHEN, SYDVKM. The J segment lost 0 bases and the V segment lost 4 bases, leaving 7 bases of the junction unmatched.

V and J are TRBV18 and TRBJ2-3, with D maybe TRBD1 (6 bases). Germline-derived CDR1 and CDR2 are KGHSH and LQKENI. The CDR3 is 15 amino acids. V was pared by 3 bases and J by 0 bases, with 10 bases between. The CDR3 DNA sequence: TGTGCCAGCTCACCTACAGGGACCAGCACAGATACGCAGTATTTT. It is translated as CASSPTGTSTDTQYF.

The chain employs TRBV7-3 and TRBJ2-2; unclear D gene. From germline, CDR1 is SGHTA and CDR2 FQGTGA. The V end lost 4 bases, the J end lost 3 bases, and 9 bases lay between the germline ends. This CDR3 comprises 14 residues. The CDR3 protein is CASSSPGDTGELFF. The CDR3 DNA is TGTGCCAGCAGCTCTCCCGGAGACACCGGGGAGCTGTTTTTT.

This clone was recorded a few times. The rearrangement uses TRBV19 and TRBJ2-1; 8 nucleotides agree with TRBD1. J gave up 9 bases and V 4 bases, and 2 bases lay outside the gene matches. Germline CDR1 LNHDA, CDR2 SQIVND (reference sequence). The CDR3 runs 12 residues. CDR3 bases: TGTGCCAGTAGTACAGGGGGCAGTGAGCAGTTCTTC. It codes for CASSTGGSEQFF.

The chain uses TRBV9 and TRBJ2-4, with 7 positions matching TRBD1. Per germline, CDR1 SGDLS and CDR2 YYNGEE. The CDR3 sequence is 18 residues long. With V trimmed by 0 bases and J by 0 bases, 9 bases remained unmatched. CDR3 sequence reads: CASSVGGSQGLAKNIQYF. The CDR3 DNA reads as TGTGCCAGCAGCGTAGGAGGATCACAGGGGTTAGCCAAAAACATTCAGTACTTC.

This clone came up a few times. The chain links TRBV30 to TRBJ1-2; D not resolved. The V and J ends lost 0 bases and 5 bases respectively, with 13 bases between them. The CDR3 loop spans 14 amino acids. CDR1 and CDR2 from the germline V gene are GTSNPN and SVGIG (reference sequence). In nucleotides, the CDR3 is TGTGCCTGGAGTGTACAGTACAGTTCATATGGCTACACCTTC. Translation: CAWSVQYSSYGYTF.

The J gene is TRBJ2-7, the V gene TRBV4-1, with TRBD1 matching over 8 bases. The CDR3 totals 15 residues. The junction had 7 bases not matched to a gene; V was cut back by 0 bases and J by 6 bases. Germline V gene lookup returns CDR1 MGHRA and CDR2 YSYEKL. The CDR3 DNA is TGCGCCAGCAGCCAAGATCAGGCAGGGGGCCTCGAGCAGTACTTC. It codes for CASSQDQAGGLEQYF.

This clone was found a few times. V gene TRBV6-6 combines with J gene TRBJ2-7; the match to TRBD1 covers 9 bases. Germline trimming cut 5 bases from V and 7 bases from J; bases unmatched to any gene: 9. CDR1 is MNHNY, CDR2 SVGAGI, per germline (reference sequence). CDR3 length: 14 residues. CDR3 region: CASSPGQGLGEQYF. The CDR3 nucleotides are TGTGCCAGCAGTCCGGGACAGGGTTTGGGGGAGCAGTACTTC.

This clone showed up just a few times. V and J are TRBV19 and TRBJ2-1; 10 nucleotides match TRBD2. Germline V gene lookup returns CDR1 LNHDA and CDR2 SQIVND (reference sequence). The CDR3 covers 16 residues. With 4 bases clipped from V and 4 bases from J, the junction kept 7 bases outside the gene matches. The DNA for the CDR3 is TGTGCCAGTAGTAAGCTAGCGGGAGATACTTACAATGAGCAGTTCTTC. Encoded protein: CASSKLAGDTYNEQFF.

The chain has TRBV7-9 and TRBJ1-2; D gene uncertain. This CDR3 has 14 amino acids. Trimming took 4 bases from V and 7 from J, leaving 16 bases between them. Germline loops: CDR1 SEHNR, CDR2 FQNEAQ (reference sequence). The CDR3: CASSSLKAGGGYTF. The CDR3, as DNA: TGTGCCAGCAGCTCCCTTAAAGCCGGAGGTGGCTACACCTTC. Combining the CDR3 with reference TRBV7-9 and TRBJ1-2 gives the whole variable domain DTGVSQNPRHKITKRGQNVTFRCDPISEHNRLYWYRQTLGQGPEFLTYFQNEAQLEKSRLLSDRFSAERPKGSFSTLEIQRTEQGDSAMYLCASSSLKAGGGYTFGSGTRLTVV.

J is TRBJ1-1 and V is TRBV25-1; 9 positions match TRBD1. The CDR3 spans 16 residues. Trimming removed 5 bases from V and 3 bases from J; junction bases left unmatched: 10. Germline V gene data show CDR1 as MGHDK and CDR2 as SYGVNS. The DNA for the CDR3 is TGTGCCAGCAGTCCTGAAGGGGACAGGGATGACACTGAAGCTTTCTTT. Its translation: CASSPEGDRDDTEAFF.

This clone has a handful of counts. Mismatch with germline at one junction end may stem from a read error. The rearrangement uses TRBV29-1 and TRBJ1-2, with TRBD1 identical over 7 bases. The CDR3 length is 10 residues. The V gene's germline CDR1 is SQVTM and CDR2 ANQGSEA. The CDR3 DNA sequence: TGCAGCGTTGACCAAGACAGGGCTCTCTTC. This gives the protein CSVDQDRALF.